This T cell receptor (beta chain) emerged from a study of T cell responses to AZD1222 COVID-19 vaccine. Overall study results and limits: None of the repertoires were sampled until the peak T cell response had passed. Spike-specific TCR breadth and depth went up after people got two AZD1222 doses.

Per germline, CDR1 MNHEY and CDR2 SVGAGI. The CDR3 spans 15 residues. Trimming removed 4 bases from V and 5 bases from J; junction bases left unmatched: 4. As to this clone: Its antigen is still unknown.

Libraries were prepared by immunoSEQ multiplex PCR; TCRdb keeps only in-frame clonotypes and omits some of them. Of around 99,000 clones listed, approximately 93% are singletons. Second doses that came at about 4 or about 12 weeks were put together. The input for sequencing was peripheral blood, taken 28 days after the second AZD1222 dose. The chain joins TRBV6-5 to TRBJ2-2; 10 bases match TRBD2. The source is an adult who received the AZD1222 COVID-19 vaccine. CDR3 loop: CASSFPGLATGELFF. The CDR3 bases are TGTGCCAGCAGTTTCCCGGGACTAGCGACCGGGGAGCTGTTTTTT.